This T cell receptor (beta chain) is from a study of T cell responses to AZD1222 COVID-19 vaccine. For the study at large: Some second doses came at about 4 weeks and others at about 12 weeks; these were pooled. Study-wide results and limits: None of the repertoires were sampled until the peak T cell response had passed. Seropositivity was recorded at baseline in only a handful of AZD1222 recipients.

CDR3 size: 16 residues. Germline V gene data show CDR1 as MDHEN and CDR2 as SYDVKM. V lost 7 bases and J 4 bases, leaving 22 bases between the germline ends. Concerning this clone itself: Its specificity is not known.

Method: immunoSEQ multiplex PCR; TCRdb's copy keeps in-frame clones and lacks some. The repertoire holds 95,000 to 120,000 clones, around 84% seen once, with 2.5% to 4% in the top ten. Sequenced here: peripheral blood, sampled on day 0 of AZD1222 vaccination. The origin of this receptor is an adult in good health. This chain links TRBV28 with TRBJ1-1; D is perhaps TRBD1 (5 bases). CDR3 protein: CASTPAGGTGGTEAFF. CDR3 coding DNA: TGTGCCAGCACCCCCGCTGGGGGGACCGGAGGCACTGAAGCTTTCTTT.